Listed here are 15 T cell receptor beta chains from one sample, sequenced in a study of blood T cell repertoires in COVID-19. The data were produced by immunoSEQ multiplex PCR, yet TCRdb's version contains in-frame clones alone and is incomplete. This table holds some 400,000 clones, roughly 89% found once. The sample comprised peripheral blood. The receptors stem from a man younger than 35 with active or convalescent COVID-19.

This chain uses TRBV27 with TRBJ1-1, with D perhaps matching TRBD1 (5 bases). The CDR3 has 16 residues. The germline V and J ends were trimmed by 2 bases and 4 bases, with 17 bases remaining between them. Germline V gene data show CDR1 as MNHEY and CDR2 as SMNVEV (reference sequence). The chain's CDR3 is CASSLVWGGGSTEAFF. The CDR3, as DNA: TGTGCCAGCAGTTTAGTCTGGGGCGGGGGATCCACTGAAGCTTTCTTT.

The chain uses TRBV29-1 and TRBJ1-2, with 9 bases identical to TRBD1. The CDR3 has 14 amino acids. V dropped 5 bases and J dropped 3; count of bases not matched to a gene: 7. Germline loops: CDR1 SQVTM, CDR2 ANQGSEA. The CDR3 reads CSVPRTGAYYGYTF. CDR3 nucleotides: TGCAGCGTTCCCCGGACAGGGGCATACTATGGCTACACCTTC.

The chain couples TRBV5-1 to TRBJ1-4; TRBD1 aligns across 7 bases. This CDR3 is 14 amino acids long. Germline loops: CDR1 SGHRS, CDR2 YFSETQ. The trim removed 3 bases at V and 8 bases at J, leaving 7 bases unmatched. This chain's CDR3 is CASSSETGYEKLFF. The CDR3 nucleotides are TGCGCCAGCAGCTCCGAGACAGGGTACGAAAAACTGTTTTTT.

The chain joins TRBV29-1 to TRBJ1-4, with D perhaps matching TRBD1 (6 bases). CDR3 size: 14 residues. V was shortened by 1 base and J by 3 bases, with 9 bases between the two germline ends. Germline CDR1 and CDR2: SQVTM and ANQGSEA. Here the CDR3 reads CSVEGTAPNEKLFF. CDR3 DNA: TGCAGCGTTGAAGGGACAGCACCTAATGAAAAACTGTTTTTT.

The CDR3 reads CASSPGTGKPYEQYF. CDR3 DNA: TGTGCCAGCAGCCCCGGGACAGGAAAGCCCTACGAGCAGTACTTC. This sequence joins TRBV5-6 and TRBJ2-7; TRBD1 matches at 8 bases. Germline-derived CDR1 and CDR2 are SGHDT and YYEEEE. This CDR3 has 15 residues. V lost 4 bases and J lost 2; bases outside the gene matches: 8.

This chain connects TRBV18 to TRBJ1-4, with 9 bases that match TRBD1. CDR1 is KGHSH and CDR2 is LQKENI in the germline V gene. The CDR3 totals 14 residues. J lost 5 bases, V lost 3 bases, and 1 base had no gene match. The CDR3 loop reads CASSPGTGNEKLFF. CDR3 in DNA: TGTGCCAGCTCACCGGGGACAGGGAATGAAAAACTGTTTTTT.

V gene TRBV6-6 combines with J gene TRBJ2-5, with D possibly matching TRBD2 (5 bases). Germline-derived CDR1 and CDR2 are MNHNY and SVGAGI (reference sequence). V was trimmed by 3 bases and J by 6 bases, leaving 17 bases between them. This CDR3 region has 15 residues. This CDR3 reads CASSYDAGFEKTQYF. The CDR3 nucleotides read TGTGCCAGCAGTTATGATGCGGGCTTTGAGAAGACCCAGTACTTC.

The chain is built from TRBV5-1 and TRBJ1-1; 8 nucleotides align to TRBD1. V shed 0 bases and J 4 bases; nucleotides not matched to a gene: 8. Germline V gene sequence: CDR1 SGHRS, CDR2 YFSETQ. This CDR3 is 16 amino acids long. This CDR3 is CASSLAPRQGSTEAFF. The CDR3 nucleotides are TGCGCCAGCAGCTTGGCGCCACGACAGGGGAGCACTGAAGCTTTCTTT.

The chain carries TRBV7-8 and TRBJ2-1, with D possibly matching TRBD2 (6 bases). The V and J ends lost 7 bases and 7 bases respectively, with 23 bases between them. Per the germline V gene, CDR1 is SGHVS and CDR2 is FQNEAQ. CDR3 length: 16 amino acids. The DNA of the CDR3 is TGTGCCAGCATCGATAATGCCGGGACTCCGAGGAATGAGCAGTTCTTC. It specifies CASIDNAGTPRNEQFF.

The V gene is TRBV29-1, the J gene TRBJ1-1; maybe TRBD1 (6 bases). Trimming took 3 bases from V and 0 from J, leaving 11 bases between them. The CDR3 extends over 14 amino acids. CDR1 is SQVTM and CDR2 is ANQGSEA in the germline V gene. CDR3: CSVEDGTMNTEAFF. The CDR3 DNA sequence: TGCAGCGTTGAGGATGGGACAATGAACACTGAAGCTTTCTTT. The complete variable domain, with remaining parts taken from reference TRBV29-1 and TRBJ1-1, reads SAVISQKPSRDICQRGTSLTIQCQVDSQVTMMFWYRQQPGQSLTLIATANQGSEATYESGFVIDKFPISRPNLTFSTLTVSNMSPEDSSIYLCSVEDGTMNTEAFFGQGTRLTVV.

The chain has TRBV28 and TRBJ1-1, with D uncertain. The CDR3 is 15 amino acids. V lost 3 bases and J lost 4, with 15 bases in between. Germline V lookup: CDR1 MDHEN, CDR2 SYDVKM. The CDR3 loop reads CASSLDGRGSTEAFF. CDR3 DNA sequence: TGTGCCAGCAGTTTGGATGGCCGAGGAAGCACTGAAGCTTTCTTT.

This rearrangement joins TRBV19 to TRBJ1-2; D is uncertain. CDR3 length equals 11 residues. Trimming removed 5 bases at V and 4 bases at J, with 5 bases between. Germline assignment: CDR1 LNHDA and CDR2 SQIVND (reference sequence). Here the CDR3 DNA reads TGTGCCAGTAGTGAGGGCTATGGCTACACCTTC. As protein: CASSEGYGYTF. The variable domain in full, with the rest retrieved from reference TRBV19 and TRBJ1-2, is DGGITQSPKYLFRKEGQNVTLSCEQNLNHDAMYWYRQDPGQGLRLIYYSQIVNDFQKGDIAEGYSVSREKKESFPLTVTSAQKNPTAFYLCASSEGYGYTFGSGTRLTVV.

This clone has a single count. This chain links TRBV6-5 with TRBJ2-2, with 9 positions matching TRBD1. The CDR3 totals 15 residues. V was pared by 6 bases and J by 0 bases, with 2 bases of the junction left unmatched. Germline V gene lookup returns CDR1 MNHEY and CDR2 SVGAGI. Written as DNA, the CDR3 is TGTGCCAGCAGGGGACAGGGCGCGAACACCGGGGAGCTGTTTTTT. It is translated as CASRGQGANTGELFF.

The V call is TRBV7-6, the J call TRBJ2-7; the match to TRBD1 covers 12 bases. V trimming: 3 bases; J trimming: 2 bases; junction bases outside the gene matches: 2. This CDR3 comprises 15 residues. Germline CDR1 is SGHVS and CDR2 is FNYEAQ. CDR3 nucleotide sequence: TGTGCCAGCAGCTTGGGACAGGGGGCAACCTACGAGCAGTACTTC. This codes for CASSLGQGATYEQYF.

The chain uses TRBV7-9 and TRBJ1-3; D perhaps matches TRBD1 (6 bases). The length of the CDR3 is 17 residues. CDR1 and CDR2 from the germline V gene are SEHNR and FQNEAQ (reference sequence). Trimming left V 1 base short and J 1 base short, with 14 bases between. CDR3 loop: CASSLGVRQASGNTIYF. The CDR3 nucleotides are TGTGCCAGCAGCTTAGGGGTCCGACAGGCTTCTGGAAACACCATATATTTT.